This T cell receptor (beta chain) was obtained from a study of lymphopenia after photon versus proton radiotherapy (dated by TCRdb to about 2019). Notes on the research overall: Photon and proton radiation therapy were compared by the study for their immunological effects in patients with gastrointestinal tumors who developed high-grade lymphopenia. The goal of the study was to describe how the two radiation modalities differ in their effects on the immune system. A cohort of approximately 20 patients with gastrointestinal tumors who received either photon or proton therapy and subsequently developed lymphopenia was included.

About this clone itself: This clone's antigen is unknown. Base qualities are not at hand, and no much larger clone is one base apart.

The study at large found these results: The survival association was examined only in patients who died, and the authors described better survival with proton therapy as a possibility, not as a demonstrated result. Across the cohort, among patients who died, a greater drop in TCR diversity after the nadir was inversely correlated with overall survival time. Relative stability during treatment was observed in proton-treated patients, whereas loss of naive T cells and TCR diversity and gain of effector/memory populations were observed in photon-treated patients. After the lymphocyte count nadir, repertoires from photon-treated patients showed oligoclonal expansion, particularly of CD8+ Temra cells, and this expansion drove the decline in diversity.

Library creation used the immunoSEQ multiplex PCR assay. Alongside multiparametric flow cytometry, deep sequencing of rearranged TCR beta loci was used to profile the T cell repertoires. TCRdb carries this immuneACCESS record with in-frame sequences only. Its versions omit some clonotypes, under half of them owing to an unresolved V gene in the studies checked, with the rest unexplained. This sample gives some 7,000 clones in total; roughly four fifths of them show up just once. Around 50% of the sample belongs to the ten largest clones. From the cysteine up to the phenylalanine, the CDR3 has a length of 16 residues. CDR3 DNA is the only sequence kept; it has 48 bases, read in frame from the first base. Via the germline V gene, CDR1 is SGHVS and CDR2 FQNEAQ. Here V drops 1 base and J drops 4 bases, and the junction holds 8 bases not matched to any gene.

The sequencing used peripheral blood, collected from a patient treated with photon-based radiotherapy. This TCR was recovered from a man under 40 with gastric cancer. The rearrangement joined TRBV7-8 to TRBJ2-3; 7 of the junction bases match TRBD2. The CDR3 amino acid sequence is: CASSLGAGVVADTQYF. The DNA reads TGTGCCAGCAGCTTAGGTGCGGGAGTCGTCGCAGATACGCAGTATTTT.